Below, 13 T cell receptor beta chains from the same sample are listed, as sequenced in a study of regulatory T cells in long-lasting Graves disease. TCRdb reprocessed the reads with MiXCR, giving one entry per CDR3 protein. The sample has roughly 700 distinct CDR3 sequences; over 60% are singletons. Following extraction of RNA from PBMCs, that RNA was used to make the TCR library. Sequences were derived from peripheral blood mononuclear cells (PBMCs), sampled with antithyroid drug treatment, in newly diagnosed or persistent Graves disease (not recorded which). The receptors were sampled from a female donor with Graves disease.

This sequence joins TRBV19 and TRBJ1-5; weak D call: TRBD1 (6 bases). The CDR3 spans 15 residues. Trimming cost V 6 bases and J 11 bases, with 23 bases left between them. Germline CDR1 reads LNHDA; CDR2 reads SQIVND (reference sequence). CDR3 amino acids: CASRMTGQPPGAQHF. The DNA of the CDR3 is TGTGCCAGTAGGATGACGGGACAACCCCCCGGGGCCCAGCATTTT.

The sample holds one count of this clonotype. V gene TRBV7-2 combines with J gene TRBJ2-1; 8 bases line up with TRBD2. Trimming cost V 3 bases and J 6 bases; bases outside gene matches: 1. There are 13 residues in the CDR3. Germline loops: CDR1 SGHTA, CDR2 FQGNSA. The CDR3 nucleotides read TGTGCCAGCAGCTTGGGACTAGGCAATGAGCAGTTCTTC. This gives the protein CASSLGLGNEQFF.

The rearrangement joins TRBV7-3 to TRBJ1-1; D is perhaps TRBD1 (5 bases). Trimming removed 2 bases at V and 4 bases at J, with 14 bases between. Germline V lookup: CDR1 SGHTA, CDR2 FQGTGA. The CDR3 consists of 15 residues. The CDR3 is CASSLGWGAGTEAFF. CDR3 in DNA: TGTGCCAGCAGCTTAGGTTGGGGCGCAGGCACTGAAGCTTTCTTT. Supplemented by reference TRBV7-3 and TRBJ1-1, the full variable domain reads GAGVSQTPSNKVTEKGKYVELRCDPISGHTALYWYRQSLGQGPEFLIYFQGTGAADDSGLPNDRFFAVRPEGSVSTLKIQRTERGDSAVYLCASSLGWGAGTEAFFGQGTRLTVV.

The gene calls are TRBV28 and TRBJ2-1; TRBD2 matches at 10 bases. CDR1 is MDHEN and CDR2 is SYDVKM in the germline V gene. V was clipped by 6 bases and J by 2 bases; unmatched bases: 1. The length of the CDR3 is 14 residues. The CDR3 coding sequence is TGTGCCAGCAGAACTAGCGGGGCCTACAATGAGCAGTTCTTC. Protein product: CASRTSGAYNEQFF.

The gene calls are TRBV7-8 and TRBJ1-5, with D unresolved. The germline gives CDR1 SGHVS, CDR2 FQNEAQ. The germline V and J ends were trimmed by 5 bases and 4 bases, with 9 bases remaining between them. The CDR3 covers 13 residues. CDR3 nucleotides: TGTGCCAGCAGCCTAGACGGTAATCAGCCCCAGCATTTT. It codes for CASSLDGNQPQHF.

This sequence joins TRBV21-1 and TRBJ2-1; TRBD2 reflects the table's D call only, with no check against the DNA. TRBV21-1 represents a pseudogene. The CDR3 is made up of 18 amino acids. DNA of the CDR3: TGTGCCAGCGCCCACGTATGGGGACTAGCGGGAACCTACAATGAGCAGTTCTTC. It specifies CASAHVWGLAGTYNEQFF.

The chain has TRBV4-2 and TRBJ2-7; D is tentatively TRBD1 or TRBD2 (5 bases each). With 3 bases removed from V and 3 bases from J, the gap between germline ends came to 15 bases. The V gene's germline CDR1 is LGHNA and CDR2 YNFKEQ. The CDR3 runs 15 residues. CDR3 coding DNA: TGTGCCAGCAGCCATAGTACGGGACGGGACTACGAGCAGTACTTC. It specifies CASSHSTGRDYEQYF.

This clonotype was observed a few times. The chain is built from TRBV9 and TRBJ2-7, with 7 bases matching TRBD2. The length of the CDR3 is 14 residues. Germline assignment: CDR1 SGDLS and CDR2 YYNGEE. Trimming at V came to 3 bases and at J to 6 bases, leaving 9 bases not matched to a gene. The CDR3: CASSGGGPFSEQYF. The CDR3 nucleotides read TGTGCCAGCAGCGGGGGAGGGCCGTTCTCCGAGCAGTACTTC.

Note on this clonotype: Compared with germline, one end of the junction differs, possibly owing to a read error. The chain couples TRBV6-1 to TRBJ2-7; 7 bases line up with TRBD1. The CDR3 has 18 residues. From germline, CDR1 is MNHNS and CDR2 SASEGT. The CDR3 spells CASSGQHNGQVYSFEQYF. As DNA, the CDR3 is TGTGCCAGCAGTGGGCAACATAATGGACAGGTTTACTCCTTCGAGCAGTACTTC.

CDR3 region: CASTPGTTHNEQFF. The CDR3 DNA follows: TGTGCCAGCACTCCCGGGACTACCCACAATGAGCAGTTCTTC. This rearrangement joins TRBV6-5 to TRBJ2-1, with TRBD2 matching 7 bases. The CDR3 is made up of 14 amino acids. J lost 5 bases, V lost 7 bases, and 8 bases had no gene match. Germline V gene sequence: CDR1 MNHEY, CDR2 SVGAGI.

The rearrangement uses TRBV11-3 and TRBJ1-4; no clear D. CDR1 SGHNT and CDR2 YENEEA come from the germline V gene. This CDR3 contains 15 residues. The V end was cut by 0 bases, the J end by 5 bases, with 10 bases between. CDR3 in DNA: TGTGCCAGCAGCTTAGACCGGGATACGAATGAAAAACTGTTTTTT. Translation: CASSLDRDTNEKLFF. Full variable domain (outside the CDR3, taken from reference TRBV11-3 and TRBJ1-4): EAGVVQSPRYKIIEKKQPVAFWCNPISGHNTLYWYLQNLGQGPELLIRYENEEAVDDSQLPKDRFSAERLKGVDSTLKIQPAELGDSAVYLCASSLDRDTNEKLFFGSGTQLSVL.

The chain carries TRBV3-1 and TRBJ2-2; the match to TRBD2 covers 9 bases. Per the germline V gene, CDR1 is LGHDT and CDR2 is YNNKEL (reference sequence). CDR3 length equals 16 residues. J was trimmed by 7 bases and V by 1 base; bases with no gene match: 7. The CDR3 DNA sequence: TGTGCCAGCAGCCAAGCTAGCGGGAACACCATCGGGGAGCTGTTTTTT. The encoded protein is CASSQASGNTIGELFF.

The sample holds a few counts of this clonotype. The chain combines TRBV21-1 with TRBJ2-1. TRBV21-1 is a pseudogene segment. The CDR3 sequence is 16 residues long. The CDR3 spells CASSNLSRSSYNEQFF. In nucleotides, the CDR3 is TGTGCCAGCAGCAACCTAAGTCGAAGCTCCTACAATGAGCAGTTCTTC.